Below are 11 T cell receptor beta chains sequenced from a single sample in a study of blood T cell repertoires in COVID-19. The method was immunoSEQ multiplex PCR; TCRdb's version includes in-frame clones alone and lacks a portion of them. This sample has approximately 44,000 clones; 79% occur once, and the top ten carry 33%. The sample comprised peripheral blood. The receptor source for this set is a woman older than 75 with acute or convalescent COVID-19.

Worth noting for this clone: This same CDR3 is encoded by further DNA sequences in the sample. The rearrangement joins TRBV15 to TRBJ2-2; no clear D. Between the trimmed V and J ends, which lost 0 bases and 5 bases, there was a span of 4 bases. The germline gives CDR1 LNHNV, CDR2 YYDKDF (reference sequence). The CDR3 has 13 amino acids. The CDR3 reads CATSRDPTGELFF. The CDR3 DNA sequence: TGTGCCACCAGCAGAGATCCGACCGGGGAGCTGTTTTTT.

CDR3 sequence (DNA): TGTGCCAGCCTCGGAAGGACAGGTCCCTACGAGCAGTACTTC. Translated, it gives CASLGRTGPYEQYF. The chain joins TRBV25-1 to TRBJ2-7; 7 bases agree with TRBD1. Germline values: CDR1 MGHDK, CDR2 SYGVNS. Trimming cost V 8 bases and J 2 bases; bases outside gene matches: 9. The CDR3 is 14 amino acids.

V and J are TRBV5-4 and TRBJ1-1; D possibly corresponds to TRBD1 (5 bases). Trimming stripped 4 bases from V and 4 bases from J, with 17 bases between. Germline V CDR1 and CDR2: SGHNT, YYREEE (reference sequence). There are 15 residues in the CDR3. CDR3 coding DNA: TGTGCCAGCAGCATAGACAGTCGCTGGGCCACTGAAGCTTTCTTT. Amino acid sequence: CASSIDSRWATEAFF.

The gene calls are TRBV21-1 and TRBJ2-3; TRBD1 is taken as the D call from the table, unchecked against the DNA. TRBV21-1 has pseudogene status. This CDR3 has 16 amino acids. CDR3 sequence: CASSKDMAGARDTQYF. Written as DNA, the CDR3 is TGTGCCAGCAGCAAAGATATGGCAGGGGCGAGGGATACGCAGTATTTT.

The CDR3 coding sequence is TGCGCCAGCAGCCAGGGACTAGCGGGAGATACGAGCACCGGGGAGCTGTTTTTT. Amino acid sequence: CASSQGLAGDTSTGELFF. The V and J genes are TRBV4-3 and TRBJ2-2, with TRBD2 matching over 14 bases. The germline gives CDR1 LGHNA, CDR2 YSLEER. This CDR3 comprises 18 residues. Trimming removed 3 bases from V and 4 bases from J; junction bases left unmatched: 7.

This sequence joins TRBV5-1 and TRBJ2-2, with 11 bases aligning to TRBD2. The CDR3 sequence is 17 residues long. Germline V gene lookup returns CDR1 SGHRS and CDR2 YFSETQ. The junction had 6 bases not matched to a gene; V was cut back by 2 bases and J by 3 bases. This chain's CDR3 is CASSFSGTSGHTGELFF. In DNA, the CDR3 is TGCGCCAGCAGCTTCTCCGGGACTAGCGGTCACACCGGGGAGCTGTTTTTT.

The chain combines TRBV10-2 with TRBJ1-1; D is unclear. CDR1 is WSHSY, CDR2 SAAADI, per germline. Trimming removed 7 bases at V and 2 bases at J, with 5 bases between. There are 11 residues in the CDR3. The CDR3 here is CASTGNTEAFF. CDR3 in DNA: TGCGCCAGCACAGGCAACACTGAAGCTTTCTTT.

The CDR3 here is CASRGTGPNTEAFF. For the CDR3, the DNA is TGTGCCAGCAGGGGGACAGGGCCGAACACTGAAGCTTTCTTT. This rearrangement joins TRBV6-5 to TRBJ1-1; 9 positions match TRBD1. CDR1 MNHEY and CDR2 SVGAGI come from the germline V gene. The CDR3 consists of 14 residues. The V and J ends lost 6 bases and 1 base, in that order; junction bases with no gene match: 3.

A few counts support this clone. V gene TRBV27 combines with J gene TRBJ2-7; D not certain. Germline lookup yields CDR1 MNHEY and CDR2 SMNVEV (reference sequence). Trimming left V 6 bases short and J 0 bases short, with 9 bases between. CDR3 length equals 13 residues. As DNA, the CDR3 is TGTGCCAGCAGAACCCACAGCTCCTACGAGCAGTACTTC. Translation gives CASRTHSSYEQYF.

V usage is TRBV5-1 and J usage is TRBJ1-6; a possible D gene is TRBD1 (6 bases). The CDR3 runs to 15 residues. Trimming pared 4 bases from V and 9 bases from J, leaving 17 bases between. Germline lookup yields CDR1 SGHRS and CDR2 YFSETQ. This chain's CDR3 is CASSVLQGAGSPLHF. The CDR3 bases are TGCGCCAGCAGCGTATTACAGGGCGCAGGTTCACCCCTCCACTTT.

The V gene is TRBV6-5, the J gene TRBJ1-1; no clear D gene. Germline CDR1 is MNHEY and CDR2 is SVGAGI. Trimming removed 6 bases at V and 1 base at J, with 9 bases between. The CDR3 is 13 amino acids. The CDR3 nucleotides read TGTGCCAGCAGAAGTTCAGGGAACACTGAAGCTTTCTTT. It encodes CASRSSGNTEAFF.